One T cell receptor beta chain is described in this entry. The specificity of this receptor is unknown. Base qualities were left out, and no much larger clone turns up one base away. This sample is drawn from a study of Ad26.COV2.S vaccination and SARS-CoV-2 variants (dated by TCRdb to about 2021). About the investigation overall: Donors in the vaccine arm were drawn from COV1001, a phase I-IIa trial of Ad26.COV2.S in healthy adults that was multicentre, randomized, double-blind and placebo-controlled. Ad26.COV2.S was administered intramuscularly at 5 x 10^10 or 1 x 10^11 viral particles, either as a single shot or as two shots given 56 days apart. The specificity and breadth of SARS-CoV-2-reactive T cell receptors after Ad26.COV2.S vaccination were assessed by TCRbeta repertoire sequencing. The TCR-sequenced set comprised approximately 30 samples: some 19 Ad26.COV2.S vaccine recipients, 5 placebo recipients and 8 SARS-CoV-2 convalescent individuals. Trial participants were randomized into five groups of five, in which low-dose or high-dose Ad26.COV2.S was given once or twice, or placebo was given on both occasions. Throughout the experiments and outcome assessment, investigators stayed blinded to trial group allocation.

The sample's treatment or condition label, in plain terms: about 20 received Ad26.COV2.S at low or high dose, single or two shots; five or six received placebo; per-sample allocation not given. Repertoires of vaccine and placebo recipients were sequenced from samples collected on day 63 after the first injection. Between 29 July and 7 August 2020, Cohort 1b enrolled around 25 adults aged 18-55 years at one site in Boston, USA. Ad26.COV2.S consisted of a replication-incompetent adenovirus type 26 vector by which a prefusion-stabilized SARS-CoV-2 spike protein from the original Wuhan strain was expressed. From the germline V gene, CDR1 is SGDLS and CDR2 is YYNGEE. The CDR3 measures 13 amino acids from cysteine to phenylalanine. The entry retains the CDR3 DNA only, 39 bases that are in frame from base 1. A distance of 9 bases separates the germline ends of V and J, which lose 2 bases and 4 bases respectively.

Points the paper makes about the study in general: Vaccine and placebo recipients had comparable non-spike TCR breadth, which fits with the vaccine containing only spike. The study lacked the statistical power to compare responses across vaccine doses or regimens. After vaccination, spike-specific CD8+ and CD4+ T cell responses were reported to show substantial breadth. It was noted by the authors that total T cell responses may have been underestimated by the TCR breadth and depth analyses. Ad26.COV2.S recipients had higher spike-specific TCR breadth than placebo recipients (P = 0.0014).

The immunoSEQ Assay was the method used to sequence TCRbeta CDR3 regions. After extraction, genomic DNA underwent amplification by bias-controlled multiplex PCR, followed by high-throughput sequencing. Processing in the source paper ran as follows. To quantify the absolute abundance of every unique TCRbeta CDR3 region, sequences were collapsed and filtered. T cell fraction was estimated by normalizing TCRbeta template counts to usable DNA, with usable DNA measured through amplification of reference genes found in all nucleated cells. Repertoire TCRs were annotated as SARS-CoV-2-specific by exact matching of V gene, CDR3 amino acid sequence and J gene to a known reactive TCR set. The reference SARS-CoV-2 TCR set was derived from MIRA and filtered for enrichment in COVID-19-positive ImmuneCODE repertoires, a step that removed public or cross-reactive TCRs. Based on the MIRA antigens, annotated TCRs were further analysed at the level of specific ORF or position within ORF. Depth was the summed frequency of annotated unique rearrangements, while breadth was defined as annotated unique rearrangements over total unique productive rearrangements. TCR breadth was compared between groups using two-sided Wilcoxon rank-sum tests. TCRdb obtained this table from immuneACCESS and retained in-frame rearrangements with V and J assigned. These tables miss some clones; where compared with another copy, unresolved V genes account for less than half of the shortfall, and the remainder is unexplained. D and trimming come from the DNA, and the V and J calls and clone size come from that table. The sample has a few hundred thousand clones on record, around 91% of them singletons. About 2% of the sample is held by the ten biggest clonotypes.

The specimen was peripheral blood, collected in a trial of Ad26.COV2.S vaccine versus placebo. The chain joins TRBV9 to TRBJ1-2, with the D gene call left open. The receptor was isolated from a person between 18 and 60 years old who received the Ad26.COV2.S COVID-19 vaccine or a placebo. CDR3 sequence: CASSVEIGYGYTF. The nucleotide sequence is TGTGCCAGCAGCGTTGAGATAGGCTATGGCTACACCTTC.